The 12 T cell receptor beta chains given below trace back to one sample, sequenced in a study of T cells in Graves' hyperthyroidism and ophthalmopathy. TCR beta CDR3 regions were amplified from RNA. A set of HTBI primers served as the primers for a first-round RT-PCR of the TCR CDR3. TCRdb redid the calling of the multiplex PCR reads with MiXCR, one entry per CDR3 protein. The sample has over 700,000 distinct CDR3 sequences, roughly a third seen once. What was sequenced was blood. The receptors were gathered from a woman aged 40-49 years with Graves' hyperthyroidism.

CDR3 sequence reads: CASSPFPVGFEPQHF. The CDR3 DNA reads as TGTGCCAGCAGCCCCTTTCCAGTAGGGTTTGAACCCCAGCATTTT. This chain links TRBV12-3 or TRBV12-4 with TRBJ1-5; D not resolved. V gave up 6 bases and J gave up 10 bases, with 22 bases separating them. This CDR3 is 15 amino acids long.

V is TRBV12-3 or TRBV12-4 and J is TRBJ1-1, with D perhaps matching TRBD1 (5 bases). The CDR3 consists of 17 residues. V dropped 4 bases and J dropped 2 bases, with 20 bases sitting between them. The CDR3 region has the DNA TGTGCCAGCAGTTCCTACCCTTGGACGGGGACCAACACTGAAGCTTTCTTT. This sequence encodes CASSSYPWTGTNTEAFF.

Points on this clonotype: This clone may be a read error of a much larger clone one base away. The conserved closing phenylalanine or tryptophan is absent in this CDR3, likely reflecting a read error. V gene TRBV12-3 or TRBV12-4 combines with J gene TRBJ1-2; unclear D gene. The CDR3 covers 10 residues. V lost 3 bases and J 8 bases, leaving 4 bases between the germline ends. CDR3 sequence reads: CASSLKGYTL. The CDR3 DNA follows: TGTGCCAGCAGTTTGAAAGGCTACACCCTC.

Many counts were recorded for this clonotype. This chain joins TRBV7-2 and TRBJ1-2; D may be TRBD1 (5 bases). The length of the CDR3 is 15 residues. V lost 2 bases, J lost 4 bases, and 14 bases lay in between. CDR1 and CDR2 (germline): SGHTA, FQGNSA. DNA of the CDR3: TGTGCCAGCAGCTTATCGGATGGGGCCTCCTATGGCTACACCTTC. It encodes CASSLSDGASYGYTF.

The chain combines TRBV29-1 with TRBJ2-4; either TRBD1 or TRBD2 may supply D (5 bases each). Between the trimmed V and J ends, which lost 6 bases and 0 bases, there was a span of 12 bases. In germline, CDR1 is SQVTM, CDR2 ANQGSEA. The CDR3 spans 14 residues. Here the CDR3 reads CSVGQGVAKNIQYF. For the CDR3, the DNA is TGCAGCGTCGGGCAGGGAGTAGCCAAAAACATTCAGTACTTC.

The gene calls are TRBV7-2 and TRBJ1-1, with D perhaps TRBD1 (6 bases). V dropped 6 bases and J dropped 1 base, with 15 bases sitting between them. CDR1 is SGHTA, CDR2 FQGNSA, per germline. CDR3 length: 15 amino acids. The CDR3 DNA reads as TGTGCCAGCAGGATCGGCAGGGGAACGAACACTGAAGCTTTCTTT. Amino acid sequence: CASRIGRGTNTEAFF.

This clonotype has a handful of counts. This chain joins TRBV11-3 and TRBJ2-2; D remains ambiguous. The CDR3 consists of 16 residues. The V gene's germline CDR1 is SGHNT and CDR2 YENEEA. V dropped 2 bases and J dropped 0 bases, with 10 bases sitting between them. The CDR3 reads CASSLYVGSNTGELFF. CDR3 DNA sequence: TGTGCCAGCAGCTTATATGTCGGCTCGAACACCGGGGAGCTGTTTTTT.

This clonotype was recorded at least ten times. The V gene is TRBV7-9, the J gene TRBJ1-1, with no clear D. V was shortened by 7 bases and J by 3 bases, with 15 bases between the two germline ends. Germline V CDR1 and CDR2: SEHNR, FQNEAQ (reference sequence). The CDR3 runs 14 residues. The CDR3 loop is CASNTPLRDTEAFF. CDR3 DNA: TGTGCCAGCAACACACCACTGAGGGACACTGAAGCTTTCTTT.

CDR3 in amino acids: CASRIGTAYEKLFF. The CDR3 DNA follows: TGCGCCAGCAGGATCGGGACAGCCTATGAAAAACTGTTTTTT. The rearrangement uses TRBV5-1 and TRBJ1-4, with 7 nucleotides matching TRBD1. The CDR3 has 14 residues. Germline CDR1 and CDR2: SGHRS and YFSETQ. V was clipped by 5 bases and J by 6 bases; unmatched bases: 7.

In this sample, this clonotype turned up once. Here the CDR3 reads CASSFGTGGGRYQETQYF. DNA of the CDR3: TGTGCCAGCAGCTTCGGGACAGGGGGAGGGCGGTACCAAGAGACCCAGTACTTC. This chain uses TRBV7-3 with TRBJ2-5; 11 bases align to TRBD1. In germline, CDR1 is SGHTA, CDR2 FQGTGA. Germline trimming cut 3 bases from V and 0 bases from J; bases unmatched to any gene: 9. This CDR3 has 18 amino acids.

V and J are TRBV28 and TRBJ1-4; D call uncertain. V lost 6 bases and J 3 bases, leaving 23 bases between the germline ends. The germline gives CDR1 MDHEN, CDR2 SYDVKM. The CDR3 is made up of 18 amino acids. The CDR3 here is CASSSVWKLRQANEKLFF. The CDR3 coding sequence is TGTGCCAGCAGCTCCGTTTGGAAGCTCCGTCAGGCTAATGAAAAACTGTTTTTT. The full variable domain, completed using reference TRBV28 and TRBJ1-4, is DVKVTQSSRYLVKRTGEKVFLECVQDMDHENMFWYRQDPGLGLRLIYFSYDVKMKEKGDIPEGYSVSREKKERFSLILESASTNQTSMYLCASSSVWKLRQANEKLFFGSGTQLSVL.

About this clonotype itself: This may arise from a read error, as a much more abundant clone is one base away. This chain connects TRBV2 to TRBJ1-5; no firm D call. The CDR3 has 13 amino acids. The germline V gene has CDR1 SNHLY and CDR2 FYNNEI. The CDR3 loop reads CGSSEARNQPQHF. In DNA form, the CDR3 reads TGTGGCAGCAGTGAAGCCAGGAATCAGCCCCAGCATTTT.